A single sample gave rise to the 26 T cell receptor beta chains below, sequenced in a study of cytomegalovirus exposure and HLA in healthy donors. Only in-frame clones appear in the TCRdb table, and some are missing; sequencing was by immunoSEQ multiplex PCR. Here the sample spans about 110,000 clones, roughly 90% being singletons. Material for sequencing was PBMCs. The receptors shown here come from a woman between 18 and 29 years old in good health and CMV-seronegative.

The chain joins TRBV4-3 to TRBJ2-2; the match to TRBD2 covers 10 bases. The V segment lost 3 bases and the J segment 6 bases; nucleotides outside the gene matches: 13. This CDR3 spans 18 amino acids. The germline V gene encodes CDR1 LGHNA and CDR2 YSLEER. The CDR3 protein is CASSHTEGTSAPAGELFF. DNA of the CDR3: TGCGCCAGCAGCCACACCGAGGGGACTAGCGCCCCTGCCGGGGAGCTGTTTTTT.

V is TRBV7-2 and J is TRBJ1-2; D remains unclear. This CDR3 has 14 residues. V gave up 3 bases and J gave up 4 bases, with 12 bases separating them. From germline, CDR1 is SGHTA and CDR2 FQGNSA. CDR3 bases: TGTGCCAGCAGCTTGGGCCTCACGACCTATGGCTACACCTTC. This translates into CASSLGLTTYGYTF.

The chain uses TRBV15 and TRBJ1-4; D ambiguous. Looked up from germline, CDR1 is LNHNV and CDR2 is YYDKDF (reference sequence). The CDR3 spans 15 residues. Trimming removed 4 bases from V and 4 bases from J, with 13 bases in between. The chain's CDR3 is CATSTRDGVNEKLFF. CDR3 in DNA: TGTGCCACCAGCACCAGAGACGGAGTTAATGAAAAACTGTTTTTT.

The gene calls are TRBV11-2 and TRBJ2-7; D possibly corresponds to TRBD2 (7 bases). CDR1 is SGHAT and CDR2 is FQNNGV in the germline V gene. V dropped 5 bases and J dropped 7 bases, with 12 bases sitting between them. There are 12 residues in the CDR3. CDR3 sequence reads: CASSPGGGEQYF. The CDR3 DNA reads as TGTGCCAGCAGCCCGGGGGGCGGGGAGCAGTACTTC.

The chain carries TRBV5-8 and TRBJ1-2, with D perhaps matching TRBD1 (6 bases). The germline V and J ends were trimmed by 3 bases and 2 bases, with 20 bases remaining between them. The length of the CDR3 is 17 residues. Germline V gene data show CDR1 as SGHTS and CDR2 as YDEGEE. CDR3 sequence: CASSSWGGRLGNYGYTF. CDR3 nucleotides: TGTGCCAGCAGCTCGTGGGGGGGCAGACTAGGCAACTATGGCTACACCTTC.

The chain has TRBV5-1 and TRBJ2-7, with 12 bases matching TRBD1. The CDR3 extends over 14 amino acids. CDR1 and CDR2 from the germline V gene are SGHRS and YFSETQ. V was clipped by 4 bases and J by 2 bases; unmatched bases: 1. CDR3 amino acids: CASSRDRGPYEQYF. The CDR3 DNA reads as TGCGCCAGCAGCCGGGACAGGGGGCCCTACGAGCAGTACTTC.

The chain is built from TRBV7-9 and TRBJ2-1; weak D call: TRBD2 (6 bases). This CDR3 contains 15 residues. The V end lost 7 bases, the J end lost 4 bases, and 17 bases lay between the germline ends. CDR1 and CDR2 from the germline V gene are SEHNR and FQNEAQ (reference sequence). The CDR3 reads CASTSPGLKYNEQFF. The CDR3 nucleotides are TGTGCCAGCACCTCCCCGGGACTCAAGTACAATGAGCAGTTCTTC.

The chain recombines TRBV7-9 with TRBJ2-7; 7 bases line up with TRBD2. CDR1 SEHNR and CDR2 FQNEAQ come from the germline V gene (reference sequence). The CDR3 is 16 residues long. V lost 7 bases to trimming and J lost 1 base; unmatched junction nucleotides: 13. CDR3 in DNA: TGTGCCAGCACCTCCCCGGGGCGGGGAGGGTCCTACGAGCAGTACTTC. This translates into CASTSPGRGGSYEQYF.

The rearrangement joins TRBV28 to TRBJ2-6; perhaps TRBD2 as D (6 bases). The CDR3 contains 17 residues. Per the germline V gene, CDR1 is MDHEN and CDR2 is SYDVKM. The V end was cut by 4 bases, the J end by 0 bases, with 13 bases between. CDR3 DNA: TGTGCCAGCAGTTATGGGACTTTCCCCTCTGGGGCCAACGTCCTGACTTTC. Its translation is CASSYGTFPSGANVLTF.

The J gene is TRBJ2-7, the V gene TRBV7-2; 7 bases agree with TRBD2. This CDR3 has 14 residues. V shed 4 bases, J shed 0 bases, and the junction held 3 bases outside the gene matches. Looked up from germline, CDR1 is SGHTA and CDR2 is FQGNSA. The CDR3 DNA is TGTGCCAGCAGCTCATGGACTAGCTCCTACGAGCAGTACTTC. This encodes CASSSWTSSYEQYF.

This chain joins TRBV2 and TRBJ1-1, with D maybe TRBD1 (5 bases). This CDR3 comprises 15 residues. V was shortened by 0 bases and J by 5 bases, with 13 bases between the two germline ends. The germline V gene encodes CDR1 SNHLY and CDR2 FYNNEI. The CDR3 loop is CASSEAKGGGTEAFF. CDR3 in DNA: TGTGCCAGCAGTGAAGCTAAGGGTGGGGGGACTGAAGCTTTCTTT.

This chain joins TRBV5-4 and TRBJ2-2; 7 bases match TRBD1. With V trimmed by 4 bases and J by 6 bases, 3 bases remained unmatched. This CDR3 has 13 residues. In germline, CDR1 is SGHNT, CDR2 YYREEE (reference sequence). This CDR3 reads CASSLQGPGELFF. CDR3 sequence (DNA): TGTGCCAGCAGCCTACAGGGGCCCGGGGAGCTGTTTTTT.

The V call is TRBV28, the J call TRBJ1-5; D is unclear. Trimming cost V 3 bases and J 6 bases, with 9 bases left between them. Per the germline V gene, CDR1 is MDHEN and CDR2 is SYDVKM. The CDR3 runs to 13 residues. The CDR3 is CASSFNGGQPQHF. The CDR3 nucleotides read TGTGCCAGCAGTTTTAATGGCGGTCAGCCCCAGCATTTT.

The V and J genes are TRBV15 and TRBJ1-5; the D is unclear. Germline CDR1 LNHNV, CDR2 YYDKDF (reference sequence). V was cut by 1 base and J by 5 bases, with 6 bases left in between. The length of the CDR3 is 13 residues. The CDR3 loop is CATSRGRDQPQHF. The CDR3, as DNA: TGTGCCACCAGCAGAGGCCGGGATCAGCCCCAGCATTTT. Combining the CDR3 with reference TRBV15 and TRBJ1-5 gives the whole variable domain DAMVIQNPRYQVTQFGKPVTLSCSQTLNHNVMYWYQQKSSQAPKLLFHYYDKDFNNEADTPDNFQSRRPNTSFCFLDIRSPGLGDTAMYLCATSRGRDQPQHFGDGTRLSIL.

This chain links TRBV28 with TRBJ1-2; 7 bases are a match to TRBD1. Germline assignment: CDR1 MDHEN and CDR2 SYDVKM. With V trimmed by 5 bases and J by 6 bases, 3 bases remained unmatched. The CDR3 totals 12 residues. The CDR3: CASSNRGDGYTF. For the CDR3, the DNA is TGTGCCAGCAGTAACAGGGGAGATGGCTACACCTTC.

V usage is TRBV19 and J usage is TRBJ2-2; D not resolved. There are 14 residues in the CDR3. With 10 bases removed from V and 1 base from J, the gap between germline ends came to 13 bases. CDR1 LNHDA and CDR2 SQIVND come from the germline V gene (reference sequence). In DNA form, the CDR3 reads TGTGCCACCCCCACACCCTGGAACACCGGGGAGCTGTTTTTT. As protein: CATPTPWNTGELFF.

The genes are TRBV5-1 and TRBJ2-5, with TRBD1 matching over 10 bases. CDR3 length: 14 amino acids. The germline V gene has CDR1 SGHRS and CDR2 YFSETQ. Unmatched junction bases numbered 1, after V lost 3 bases and J lost 2 bases. The chain's CDR3 is CASSSGQGQETQYF. The CDR3 DNA is TGCGCCAGCAGCTCGGGACAGGGGCAAGAGACCCAGTACTTC.

The chain couples TRBV5-1 to TRBJ1-1, with unresolved D. The germline V gene encodes CDR1 SGHRS and CDR2 YFSETQ. This CDR3 spans 14 amino acids. The V and J ends lost 4 bases and 1 base respectively, with 11 bases between them. The CDR3 here is CASSTSQANTEAFF. The CDR3 DNA reads as TGCGCCAGCAGCACCTCCCAGGCGAACACTGAAGCTTTCTTT.

This rearrangement joins TRBV27 to TRBJ1-1, with D maybe TRBD1 (5 bases). Germline values: CDR1 MNHEY, CDR2 SMNVEV (reference sequence). Between the trimmed V and J ends, which lost 0 bases and 3 bases, there was a span of 11 bases. The CDR3 loop spans 15 amino acids. The CDR3 reads CASSLSSLRDTEAFF. The CDR3 region has the DNA TGTGCCAGCAGTTTATCATCCCTCAGGGACACTGAAGCTTTCTTT.

This chain joins TRBV9 and TRBJ1-2; 9 positions agree with TRBD1. V shed 2 bases, J shed 6 bases, and the junction held 8 bases outside the gene matches. The CDR3 runs 15 residues. CDR1 SGDLS and CDR2 YYNGEE come from the germline V gene. CDR3 loop: CASSVGTGTGNGYTF. Written as DNA, the CDR3 is TGTGCCAGCAGCGTGGGAACCGGGACAGGGAATGGCTACACCTTC.

This chain links TRBV11-2 with TRBJ2-7; 10 positions agree with TRBD2. Germline V gene data show CDR1 as SGHAT and CDR2 as FQNNGV. This CDR3 is 16 amino acids long. The trim removed 7 bases at V and 4 bases at J, leaving 13 bases unmatched. CDR3 sequence reads: CASTPRTGLAKYEQYF. Here the CDR3 DNA reads TGTGCCAGCACTCCTCGGACGGGACTAGCGAAGTACGAGCAGTACTTC.

The chain uses TRBV7-9 and TRBJ1-1, with D uncertain. Germline values: CDR1 SEHNR, CDR2 FQNEAQ (reference sequence). Trimming removed 5 bases at V and 6 bases at J, with 10 bases between. The CDR3 consists of 12 residues. CDR3 sequence (DNA): TGTGCCAGCAGCCCCTCTAGGTCTGAAGCTTTCTTT. It encodes CASSPSRSEAFF.

This clone came up once. The chain combines TRBV28 with TRBJ2-1; the D gene is possibly TRBD1 (7 bases). V dropped 3 bases and J dropped 3 bases, with 21 bases sitting between them. The CDR3 spans 18 residues. Germline CDR1 is MDHEN and CDR2 is SYDVKM. CDR3 in amino acids: CASSFSKARQGGYNEQFF. The CDR3 coding sequence is TGTGCCAGCAGTTTCTCCAAGGCGCGACAGGGAGGCTACAATGAGCAGTTCTTC.

The gene calls are TRBV5-6 and TRBJ1-4; no firm D call. V was trimmed by 2 bases and J by 8 bases, leaving 22 bases between them. This CDR3 region has 17 residues. Germline V gene lookup returns CDR1 SGHDT and CDR2 YYEEEE. CDR3 residues: CASSLHLGAGIREKLFF. Here the CDR3 DNA reads TGTGCCAGCAGCTTACATTTGGGTGCCGGGATACGAGAAAAACTGTTTTTT.

The genes are TRBV4-2 and TRBJ2-3, with D possibly TRBD1 on 6 matching bases. The germline V gene has CDR1 LGHNA and CDR2 YNFKEQ. This CDR3 region has 16 residues. V dropped 5 bases and J dropped 2 bases, with 17 bases sitting between them. The CDR3 DNA is TGTGCCAGCAGCGGTGGGACACAGCGCTACACAGATACGCAGTATTTT. Translating gives CASSGGTQRYTDTQYF.

This clone was observed once. The chain uses TRBV6-5 and TRBJ1-2; D possibly corresponds to TRBD1 (6 bases). The ends were cut back, 6 bases at V and 5 bases at J, with 13 bases in the middle. The germline CDR1 and CDR2 sequences are MNHEY and SVGAGI. The CDR3 is 13 residues long. The CDR3 DNA is TGTGCCAGCAGCCATTCAGGGGCATATGGCTACACCTTC. Translating gives CASSHSGAYGYTF.